Listed below are T cell receptor beta chains from one sample, sequenced in a study of shared clonotypes between healthy human individuals. The repertoire was sequenced with immunoSEQ multiplex PCR; TCRdb's copy has only in-frame clones and lacks some. Of 2,500,000 or so clones detected, 80% to 95% appear once; the ten largest clones hold 0.36%. The sample taken for sequencing was naive CD4+ T cells from PBMCs. The origin of the receptors is a man younger than 35 in good health. Some clones in this sample may be carry-over from other donors' samples. The CDR3 runs from the conserved cysteine through the conserved F or W. A D gene is named only where the DNA matches it firmly. A clone size is listed for some rows: how often the clone was seen (once, few, many), or a class if it is expanded.

>TRBD2|.|TRBV5-8|TRBJ2-2
CASSLSEREGRNTGELFF
TGTGCCAGCAGCTTGAGTGAGCGGGAGGGAAGGAACACCGGGGAGCTGTTTTTT
>.|.|TRBV6-5|TRBJ1-5
CASRLGQQINQPQHF
TGTGCCAGCAGACTAGGACAGCAGATTAATCAGCCCCAGCATTTT
>TRBD1|.|TRBV5-6|TRBJ2-3
CASSAGTGRTDTQYF
TGTGCCAGCAGCGCCGGGACAGGACGCACAGATACGCAGTATTTT
>.|.|TRBV28|TRBJ2-7
CASSSRLAGPMEYF
TGTGCCAGCAGTTCCCGCCTGGCCGGTCCGATGGAGTACTTC
>.|.|TRBV4-3|TRBJ2-2
CASSQVRVVDTGELFF
TGCGCCAGCAGCCAAGTACGGGTCGTGGACACCGGGGAGCTGTTTTTT
>.|.|TRBV6-1|TRBJ2-6
CASSERTGANVLTF
TGTGCCAGCAGCGAAAGGACAGGGGCCAACGTCCTGACTTTC
>.|few|TRBV27|TRBJ1-1
CASSSIGQSNTEAFF
TGTGCCAGCAGTTCCATTGGACAGTCGAACACTGAAGCTTTCTTT
>.|.|TRBV7-3|TRBJ2-3
CASSSTLGSTDTQYF
TGTGCCAGCAGCTCGACCTTAGGAAGCACAGATACGCAGTATTTT
>.|.|TRBV15|TRBJ2-6
CATSSKTGANVLTF
TGTGCCACCAGCAGCAAAACGGGGGCCAACGTCCTGACTTTC
>TRBD1|.|TRBV14|TRBJ2-1
CASSQDYPGQGSEQFF
TGTGCCAGCAGCCAAGACTACCCGGGACAGGGGTCTGAGCAGTTCTTC
>.|.|TRBV6-5|TRBJ2-5
CASSEETQYF
TGTGCCAGCAGTGAAGAGACCCAGTACTTC
>TRBD1|.|TRBV29-1|TRBJ2-3
CSVRGRATDTQYF
TGCAGCGTTAGGGGGCGCGCCACAGATACGCAGTATTTT
>.|.|TRBV7-3|TRBJ1-2
CASSLTGSTPPYTF
TGTGCCAGCAGCTTAACCGGCAGCACCCCTCCCTACACCTTC
>.|.|TRBV15|TRBJ1-2
CATSTWPVFYGYTF
TGTGCCACCAGCACCTGGCCCGTCTTCTATGGCTACACCTTC
>TRBD2|.|TRBV9|TRBJ2-5
CASSPTRSLAGDPETQYF
TGTGCCAGCAGCCCAACCCGATCACTAGCGGGAGACCCAGAGACCCAGTACTTC
>.|.|TRBV28|TRBJ2-7
CASRATLYEQYF
TGTGCCAGCAGGGCGACACTGTACGAGCAGTACTTC
>TRBD1|.|TRBV2|TRBJ1-4
CASRAGQASEKLFF
TGTGCCAGCAGAGCGGGACAGGCTAGTGAAAAACTGTTTTTT
>TRBD1|.|TRBV6-1|TRBJ2-7
CASSVITGAWEQYF
TGTGCCAGCAGTGTTATAACAGGGGCGTGGGAGCAGTACTTC
>.|.|TRBV28|TRBJ2-1
CASSLTGFSYNEQFF
TGTGCCAGCAGTCTTACAGGGTTCTCCTACAATGAGCAGTTCTTC
>.|.|TRBV7-2|TRBJ2-2
CASSLSVNTGELFF
TGTGCCAGCAGCTTGAGCGTGAACACCGGGGAGCTGTTTTTT
>TRBD2|.|TRBV7-9|TRBJ2-5
CASRQTSGSRETQYF
TGTGCCAGCAGACAAACTAGCGGGAGCAGGGAGACCCAGTACTTC
>TRBD1|.|TRBV5-1|TRBJ1-1
CASSLAPGGGMNTEAFF
TGCGCCAGCAGCTTGGCCCCAGGGGGTGGAATGAACACTGAAGCTTTCTTT
>.|.|TRBV30|TRBJ1-1
CAWSMQGRTEAFF
TGTGCCTGGAGTATGCAGGGAAGGACTGAAGCTTTCTTT
>.|.|TRBV7-2|TRBJ2-3
CASSPRGGSSTDTQYF
TGTGCCAGCAGCCCCCGTGGGGGATCAAGCACAGATACGCAGTATTTT
>.|.|TRBV5-1|TRBJ1-4
CASSLGRDGEKLFF
TGCGCCAGCAGCTTGGGCAGGGACGGTGAAAAACTGTTTTTT
>.|once|TRBV2|TRBJ2-3
CASRASTDTQYF
TGTGCCAGCAGGGCTAGCACAGATACGCAGTATTTT
>.|.|TRBV28|TRBJ2-7
CASPPGQHMIGEQYF
TGTGCCAGCCCCCCGGGACAACACATGATTGGCGAGCAGTACTTC
>.|.|TRBV18|TRBJ1-2
CASSPILDFPLTF
TGTGCCAGCTCACCAATATTGGATTTCCCCCTCACCTTC
>TRBD2|.|TRBV5-1|TRBJ2-3
CASSFAGVGTDTQYF
TGCGCCAGCAGCTTTGCGGGAGTTGGGACAGATACGCAGTATTTT
>.|.|TRBV11-2|TRBJ2-7
CAVRGTYEQYF
TGTGCCGTCCGGGGAACCTACGAGCAGTACTTC
>TRBD1|.|TRBV18|TRBJ1-5
CASSPAGDRDKPQHF
TGTGCCAGCTCACCCGCGGGGGACAGGGACAAGCCCCAGCATTTT
>TRBD2|.|TRBV7-3|TRBJ2-1
CASSLRGGSGAYNEQFF
TGTGCCAGCAGCCTAAGGGGCGGGAGCGGGGCCTACAATGAGCAGTTCTTC
>TRBD1|.|TRBV5-4|TRBJ2-1
CASSRDRGFYNEQFF
TGTGCCAGCAGCCGGGACAGGGGATTCTACAATGAGCAGTTCTTC
>.|.|TRBV4-3|TRBJ2-2
CASSPGGRGGNGELFF
TGCGCCAGCAGCCCAGGCGGGAGAGGGGGCAACGGGGAGCTGTTTTTT
>.|.|TRBV7-9|TRBJ1-1
CASSLQVGEAFF
TGTGCCAGCAGCTTACAGGTTGGTGAAGCTTTCTTT
>TRBD1|.|TRBV28|TRBJ2-5
CASSPITGAQETQYF
TGTGCCAGCAGTCCAATCACAGGGGCGCAAGAGACCCAGTACTTC
>TRBD2|few|TRBV11-2|TRBJ2-7
CASRKIAGGTSYEQYF
TGTGCCAGCAGGAAAATAGCGGGAGGCACCTCCTACGAGCAGTACTTC
>.|once|TRBV4-3|TRBJ1-2
CASSQERGRYGYTF
TGCGCCAGCAGCCAAGAAAGGGGTAGATACGGCTACACCTTC
>.|.|TRBV29-1|TRBJ2-7
CSVGGVVDEQYF
TGCAGCGTTGGGGGAGTTGTCGACGAGCAGTACTTC
>TRBD2|.|TRBV9|TRBJ2-3
CASSVGLAGLDTQYF
TGTGCCAGCAGCGTCGGACTAGCGGGACTAGATACGCAGTATTTT
>.|.|TRBV18|TRBJ2-7
CASSPSVREQYF
TGTGCCAGCTCACCATCTGTCCGAGAGCAGTACTTC
>.|.|TRBV10-3|TRBJ2-1
CAFGGSSYNEQFF
TGTGCTTTCGGTGGGAGCTCCTACAATGAGCAGTTCTTC
>TRBD1|.|TRBV9|TRBJ2-7
CASSEGLATGGSYEQYF
TGTGCCAGCAGCGAGGGGCTTGCGACAGGGGGTTCCTACGAGCAGTACTTC
>.|.|TRBV19|TRBJ2-3
CASSLRTWEDTQYF
TGTGCCAGTAGTCTCCGGACATGGGAGGATACGCAGTATTTT
>.|.|TRBV2|TRBJ2-7
CASSLQGAGEYF
TGTGCCAGCAGTCTTCAGGGGGCGGGGGAGTACTTC